The following is a TCR beta chain sequence with its context. Its target is unknown. The record originates from a study of cytotoxic CD8 clonotypes in ibrutinib-treated CLL. Libraries were prepared by immunoSEQ multiplex PCR; TCRdb keeps only in-frame clonotypes and omits some of them. In the table there are 130,000 or so clones, roughly three quarters of which are singletons. Whole-study results and caveats: Pretreatment clonality was elevated relative to age-matched healthy donors and paralleled circulating CD8+ T-cell counts. Having risen at ibrutinib response, clonality had fallen back toward baseline by progression.

Germline-derived CDR1 and CDR2 are SGHAT and FQNNGV. The CDR3 extends over 16 amino acids. After removal of 5 bases from V and 5 bases from J, the junction contained 7 bases not matched to a gene. The sequencing used PBMCs, collected after 12 months of ibrutinib treatment. The clonotype originates from a human donor with chronic lymphocytic leukemia. The chain uses TRBV11-2 and TRBJ2-7; 15 bases map to TRBD2. The DNA of the CDR3 is TGTGCCAGCAGCCTTGGACTAGCGGGAGGGCTGGACGAGCAGTACTTC. Translation gives CASSLGLAGGLDEQYF.